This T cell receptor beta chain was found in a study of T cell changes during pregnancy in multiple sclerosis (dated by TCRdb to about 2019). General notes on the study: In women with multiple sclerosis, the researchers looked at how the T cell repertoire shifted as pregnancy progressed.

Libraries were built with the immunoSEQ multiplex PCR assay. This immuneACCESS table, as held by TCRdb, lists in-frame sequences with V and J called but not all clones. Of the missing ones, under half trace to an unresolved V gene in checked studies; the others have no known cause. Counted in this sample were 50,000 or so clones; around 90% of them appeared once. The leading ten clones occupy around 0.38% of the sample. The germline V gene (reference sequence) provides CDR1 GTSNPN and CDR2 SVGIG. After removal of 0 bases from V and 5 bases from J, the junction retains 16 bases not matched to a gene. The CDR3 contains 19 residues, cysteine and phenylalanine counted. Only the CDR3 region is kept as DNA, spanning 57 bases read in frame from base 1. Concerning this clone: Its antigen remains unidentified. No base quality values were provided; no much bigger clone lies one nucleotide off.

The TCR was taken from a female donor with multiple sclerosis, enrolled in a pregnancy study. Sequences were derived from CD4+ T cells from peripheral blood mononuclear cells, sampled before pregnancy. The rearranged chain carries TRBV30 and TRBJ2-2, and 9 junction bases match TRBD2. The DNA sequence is TGTGCCTGGAGTGTACTGGGCGGGAGGGCCCTGTTGCGTACCGGGGAGCTGTTTTTT. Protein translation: CAWSVLGGRALLRTGELFF.